The 12 T cell receptor beta chains below all came from one sample that was sequenced in a study of T cell responses to AZD1222 COVID-19 vaccine. This table comes from immunoSEQ multiplex PCR, and its TCRdb copy is limited to in-frame clones, with some not included. The table records about 99,000 clones, 70% to 90% of them present only once. This sample comprised peripheral blood, obtained on day 0 of AZD1222 vaccination. These receptors originate from an adult in good health.

The V gene is TRBV5-6, the J gene TRBJ1-1; D is uncertain. Trimming removed 0 bases at V and 2 bases at J, with 8 bases between. The CDR3 covers 14 residues. The germline V gene encodes CDR1 SGHDT and CDR2 YYEEEE. CDR3 residues: CASSLVNRNTEAFF. CDR3 nucleotides: TGTGCCAGCAGCTTGGTGAACAGAAACACTGAAGCTTTCTTT.

The chain has TRBV11-2 and TRBJ2-5, with TRBD2 matching 8 bases. V was pared by 5 bases and J by 7 bases, with 6 bases of the junction left unmatched. This CDR3 spans 13 amino acids. Germline V gives CDR1 SGHAT, CDR2 FQNNGV. DNA for the CDR3: TGTGCCAGCAGCCCGGGACTAGAAGGGACCCAGTACTTC. This sequence encodes CASSPGLEGTQYF. Looking up the rest from reference TRBV11-2 and TRBJ2-5 gives the full variable domain: EAGVAQSPRYKIIEKRQSVAFWCNPISGHATLYWYQQILGQGPKLLIQFQNNGVVDDSQLPKDRFSAERLKGVDSTLKIQPAKLEDSAVYLCASSPGLEGTQYFGPGTRLLVL.

A remark on this clone: A junction boundary mismatches the germline segment, possibly from a read error. The chain couples TRBV7-3 to TRBJ2-5; 10 bases are a match to TRBD1. CDR1 is SGHTA, CDR2 FQGTGA, per germline. The CDR3 consists of 11 residues. The chain's CDR3 is CASRPLDRGNF. Written as DNA, the CDR3 is TGTGCCAGCAGACCACTGGACAGGGGGAACTTC.

CDR3 sequence: CASSQGRTLLETQYF. DNA of the CDR3: TGCGCCAGCAGCCAAGGAAGGACCCTCCTAGAGACCCAGTACTTC. This chain joins TRBV4-1 and TRBJ2-5; D gene ambiguous. Germline V gene lookup returns CDR1 MGHRA and CDR2 YSYEKL. The CDR3 is made up of 15 amino acids. The germline V and J ends were trimmed by 1 base and 4 bases, with 13 bases remaining between them.

The rearrangement joins TRBV6-2 or TRBV6-3 to TRBJ2-2; D ambiguous. V was clipped by 0 bases and J by 0 bases, with 11 bases between them. The germline CDR1 and CDR2 sequences are MNHEY and SVGEGT. The CDR3 has 17 residues. The CDR3 protein is CASSYSRFNANTGELFF. CDR3 DNA sequence: TGTGCCAGCAGTTACTCGCGGTTCAACGCGAACACCGGGGAGCTGTTTTTT.

The chain joins TRBV2 to TRBJ2-1; D perhaps matches TRBD1 (5 bases). Looked up from germline, CDR1 is SNHLY and CDR2 is FYNNEI. The CDR3 sequence is 13 residues long. The V end was cut by 8 bases, the J end by 5 bases, with 13 bases between. CDR3 DNA sequence: TGTGCCAGCTCTTGGGCAGGGAACAATGAGCAGTTCTTC. Translation gives CASSWAGNNEQFF.

This clone was recorded only once. The rearrangement uses TRBV18 and TRBJ1-4; D is undetermined. Trimming pared 3 bases from V and 5 bases from J, leaving 7 bases between. This CDR3 region has 13 residues. The germline gives CDR1 KGHSH, CDR2 LQKENI. In DNA, the CDR3 is TGTGCCAGCTCACCGGGCAGGAATGAAAAACTGTTTTTT. It is translated as CASSPGRNEKLFF.

The chain employs TRBV18 and TRBJ2-2, with 7 bases matching TRBD1. This CDR3 comprises 18 residues. CDR1 KGHSH and CDR2 LQKENI come from the germline V gene. The J segment lost 0 bases and the V segment lost 2 bases, leaving 9 bases of the junction unmatched. CDR3 sequence (DNA): TGTGCCAGCTCACCAGCAGGGGGAAGCGCAACGAACACCGGGGAGCTGTTTTTT. Residues: CASSPAGGSATNTGELFF.

The table lists this clone with a count of one. The chain carries TRBV10-3 and TRBJ2-1; TRBD2 matches at 12 bases. This CDR3 is 15 amino acids long. The germline V gene encodes CDR1 ENHRY and CDR2 SYGVKD. V lost 5 bases and J lost 8; bases outside the gene matches: 7. CDR3 DNA sequence: TGTGCCATCAGTCCAGGGACTAGCGGGTCTGATGAGCAGTTCTTC. Amino acid sequence: CAISPGTSGSDEQFF.

The chain is built from TRBV11-3 and TRBJ1-5, with D hard to call. CDR3 length: 12 residues. Germline V gene data show CDR1 as SGHNT and CDR2 as YENEEA. The V gene lost 1 base and the J gene lost 2 bases, with 0 bases spanning the gap. CDR3 protein: CASSLGNQPQHF. The CDR3 DNA is TGTGCCAGCAGCTTAGGCAATCAGCCCCAGCATTTT.

This chain joins TRBV30 and TRBJ2-1; D is perhaps TRBD1 (6 bases). The ends were cut back, 1 base at V and 8 bases at J, with 9 bases in the middle. Germline V CDR1 and CDR2: GTSNPN, SVGIG (reference sequence). The length of the CDR3 is 12 residues. The CDR3 protein is CAWSAGVYEQFF. The CDR3, as DNA: TGTGCCTGGAGTGCAGGGGTTTATGAGCAGTTCTTC.

The gene calls are TRBV25-1 and TRBJ2-7; no reliable D call. Trimming cost V 0 bases and J 5 bases, with 8 bases left between them. This CDR3 region has 13 residues. Germline CDR1 and CDR2: MGHDK and SYGVNS. The chain's CDR3 is CASSEYRSHEQYF. For the CDR3, the DNA is TGTGCCAGCAGTGAATATCGGAGCCACGAGCAGTACTTC.